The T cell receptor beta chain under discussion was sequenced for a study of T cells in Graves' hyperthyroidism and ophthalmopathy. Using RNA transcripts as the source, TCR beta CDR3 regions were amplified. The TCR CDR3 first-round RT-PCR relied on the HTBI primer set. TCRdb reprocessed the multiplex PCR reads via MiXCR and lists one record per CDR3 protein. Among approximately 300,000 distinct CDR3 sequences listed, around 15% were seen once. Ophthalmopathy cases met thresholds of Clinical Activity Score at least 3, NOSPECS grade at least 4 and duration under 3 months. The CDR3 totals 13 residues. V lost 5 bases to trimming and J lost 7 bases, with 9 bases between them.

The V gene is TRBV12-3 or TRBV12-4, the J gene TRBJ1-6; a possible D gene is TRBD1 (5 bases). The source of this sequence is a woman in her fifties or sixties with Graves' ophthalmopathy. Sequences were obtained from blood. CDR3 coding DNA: TGTGCCAGCAGTCCCCCAGGGAATTCACCCCTCCACTTT. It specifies CASSPPGNSPLHF.